The 18 T cell receptor beta chains given below trace back to one sample, sequenced in a study of T cells in pancreatic ductal adenocarcinoma. Surgery without prior neoadjuvant therapy was the treatment of the selected pancreatic ductal adenocarcinoma patients. Clones were read by immunoSEQ multiplex PCR, and TCRdb kept only the in-frame ones, dropping some. The data show some 16,000 clones, about 90% seen once. What was sequenced was PBMCs. The receptors derive from a human donor with pancreatic ductal adenocarcinoma.

The chain recombines TRBV7-9 with TRBJ2-7; 7 bases are a match to TRBD1. V gave up 8 bases and J gave up 2 bases; unmatched junction bases: 6. Germline CDR1 SEHNR, CDR2 FQNEAQ (reference sequence). This CDR3 is built from 13 residues. CDR3 DNA: TGTGCCAGCGATGTACAGGGGACCTACGAGCAGTACTTC. It specifies CASDVQGTYEQYF.

The chain carries TRBV7-6 and TRBJ1-1, with D tentatively TRBD1 (5 bases). Per the germline V gene, CDR1 is SGHVS and CDR2 is FNYEAQ. The CDR3 runs to 19 residues. The V and J ends lost 1 base and 0 bases respectively, with 21 bases between them. CDR3 sequence reads: CASSLGPGRVGAMNTEAFF. The CDR3, as DNA: TGTGCCAGCAGCTTAGGTCCGGGGAGAGTAGGGGCGATGAACACTGAAGCTTTCTTT.

This chain connects TRBV4-3 to TRBJ2-5; D perhaps matches TRBD1 (5 bases). V lost 0 bases, J lost 2 bases, and 10 bases lay in between. Germline V gives CDR1 LGHNA, CDR2 YSLEER. The CDR3 is made up of 15 amino acids. The CDR3 DNA follows: TGCGCCAGCAGCCAAGATCTCCACAGGCAAGAGACCCAGTACTTC. Amino acid sequence: CASSQDLHRQETQYF.

CDR3 bases: TGTGCCAGCAGCGAAACAGATACGCAGTATTTT. As protein: CASSETDTQYF. J is TRBJ2-3 and V is TRBV7-6; no clear D. Trimming took off 5 bases at V and 3 bases at J, with 3 bases between the two ends. Per germline, CDR1 SGHVS and CDR2 FNYEAQ. CDR3 length: 11 residues.

The chain combines TRBV28 with TRBJ1-4, with 9 bases lining up with TRBD1. Trimming removed 2 bases from V and 8 bases from J; junction bases left unmatched: 6. The CDR3 loop spans 15 amino acids. Germline loops: CDR1 MDHEN, CDR2 SYDVKM. The CDR3 sequence is CASSLAGTGMEKLFF. In DNA form, the CDR3 reads TGTGCCAGCAGTTTAGCCGGGACAGGGATGGAAAAACTGTTTTTT. The entire variable domain, with the rest obtained from reference TRBV28 and TRBJ1-4, is as follows: DVKVTQSSRYLVKRTGEKVFLECVQDMDHENMFWYRQDPGLGLRLIYFSYDVKMKEKGDIPEGYSVSREKKERFSLILESASTNQTSMYLCASSLAGTGMEKLFFGSGTQLSVL.

This rearrangement joins TRBV4-3 to TRBJ2-2, with D possibly being TRBD1 (6 bases). Germline V lookup: CDR1 LGHNA, CDR2 YSLEER. The CDR3 covers 13 residues. Deletions cut 7 bases from V and 7 bases from J, with 13 bases between. CDR3: CASTRDTGGELFF. The CDR3 bases are TGCGCCAGCACCCGGGACACTGGCGGGGAGCTGTTTTTT.

J is TRBJ2-1 and V is TRBV5-6, with 11 bases lining up with TRBD1. V was clipped by 4 bases and J by 6 bases; unmatched bases: 12. CDR1 is SGHDT, CDR2 YYEEEE, per germline. This CDR3 is 17 amino acids long. CDR3 amino acids: CASSPGRDRGGFNEQFF. The CDR3 DNA reads TGTGCCAGCAGCCCTGGCCGGGACAGGGGGGGGTTCAATGAGCAGTTCTTC.

This chain joins TRBV28 and TRBJ1-1, with D perhaps matching TRBD1 (5 bases). CDR1 MDHEN and CDR2 SYDVKM come from the germline V gene. CDR3 size: 13 residues. The ends were cut back, 6 bases at V and 3 bases at J, with 11 bases in the middle. The CDR3 coding sequence is TGTGCCAGCAGCCGGGGGTGGGACACTGAAGCTTTCTTT. Translating it yields CASSRGWDTEAFF.

The chain recombines TRBV10-3 with TRBJ2-3; 7 nucleotides match TRBD1. Per germline, CDR1 ENHRY and CDR2 SYGVKD. V trimming: 0 bases; J trimming: 0 bases; junction bases outside the gene matches: 6. This CDR3 contains 17 residues. DNA for the CDR3: TGTGCCATCAGTGAGTCGATAGGGACAGCTAGCACAGATACGCAGTATTTT. As protein: CAISESIGTASTDTQYF.

This chain links TRBV4-3 with TRBJ2-2, with 10 bases lining up with TRBD1. J was trimmed by 0 bases and V by 4 bases; bases with no gene match: 11. The length of the CDR3 is 19 residues. The germline V gene encodes CDR1 LGHNA and CDR2 YSLEER. CDR3 sequence reads: CASSPTGTGDSANTGELFF. The CDR3 region has the DNA TGCGCCAGCAGCCCGACCGGGACAGGGGACTCCGCGAACACCGGGGAGCTGTTTTTT.

This chain joins TRBV11-2 and TRBJ2-1; 11 positions match TRBD2. This CDR3 is 19 amino acids long. In germline, CDR1 is SGHAT, CDR2 FQNNGV. Unmatched junction bases numbered 13, after V lost 5 bases and J lost 1 base. CDR3 nucleotides: TGTGCCAGCAGCCCGCTCGTGATAGCGGGGGGGAGATCCTACAATGAGCAGTTCTTC. Translation gives CASSPLVIAGGRSYNEQFF.

The chain couples TRBV27 to TRBJ1-2; D might be TRBD1 (5 bases). Germline lookup yields CDR1 MNHEY and CDR2 SMNVEV (reference sequence). Trimming removed 0 bases at V and 8 bases at J, with 13 bases between. CDR3 length: 14 residues. DNA of the CDR3: TGTGCCAGCAGTTTATCATTCGGCAGGGACGGCTACACCTTC. Protein sequence: CASSLSFGRDGYTF.

V and J are TRBV2 and TRBJ1-1; TRBD1 matches at 7 bases. J was trimmed by 0 bases and V by 6 bases; bases with no gene match: 13. CDR3 size: 17 residues. The germline V gene encodes CDR1 SNHLY and CDR2 FYNNEI. The CDR3 DNA follows: TGTGCCAGCAGCCCAGGGGGGGCGCAGGTCCTGAACACTGAAGCTTTCTTT. Translating it yields CASSPGGAQVLNTEAFF.

The V gene is TRBV28, the J gene TRBJ1-4, with a weak D call TRBD1 (6 bases). The CDR3 runs to 19 residues. Germline V gene sequence: CDR1 MDHEN, CDR2 SYDVKM. V lost 6 bases and J 0 bases, leaving 23 bases between the germline ends. The CDR3 nucleotides are TGTGCCAGCAGCTCTCCTCGGACAGAGAACCCTGCAACTAATGAAAAACTGTTTTTT. This sequence encodes CASSSPRTENPATNEKLFF.

V gene TRBV19 combines with J gene TRBJ2-7; D unresolved. This CDR3 comprises 14 residues. The V and J ends lost 1 base and 1 base respectively, with 8 bases between them. Germline assignment: CDR1 LNHDA and CDR2 SQIVND (reference sequence). The CDR3 DNA reads TGTGCCAGTAGTATAGGTCTGGGTTCCTACGAGCAGTACTTC. As protein: CASSIGLGSYEQYF.

The chain uses TRBV6-6 and TRBJ1-2; TRBD1 matches at 8 bases. Germline V gene data show CDR1 as MNHNY and CDR2 as SVGAGI (reference sequence). The length of the CDR3 is 13 residues. V dropped 6 bases and J dropped 4; count of bases not matched to a gene: 4. CDR3 coding DNA: TGTGCCAGCAGCCGGGACAGGATCTATGGCTACACCTTC. Amino acids: CASSRDRIYGYTF.

This chain connects TRBV29-1 to TRBJ2-7, with a tentative D call TRBD2 (6 bases). The CDR3 sequence is 14 residues long. The V gene lost 6 bases and the J gene lost 0 bases, with 15 bases spanning the gap. In germline, CDR1 is SQVTM, CDR2 ANQGSEA. The CDR3 nucleotides are TGCAGCGTAGGGTTGGGAGGTAGCTCCTACGAGCAGTACTTC. As protein: CSVGLGGSSYEQYF.

V is TRBV28 and J is TRBJ2-7, with D possibly matching TRBD1 (6 bases). CDR1 MDHEN and CDR2 SYDVKM come from the germline V gene. There are 17 residues in the CDR3. Trimming stripped 5 bases from V and 0 bases from J, with 20 bases between. In nucleotides, the CDR3 is TGTGCCAGCAGTAGACATTCCGGGACACCGAGCTCCTACGAGCAGTACTTC. Its protein product is CASSRHSGTPSSYEQYF.